These 3 T cell receptor beta chains were sequenced from one sample in a study of cytomegalovirus exposure and HLA in healthy donors (dated by TCRdb to 2015 to 2018). Library preparation used the immunoSEQ multiplex PCR assay. TCRdb took over this immuneACCESS table, retaining in-frame rearrangements with V and J assigned. Such tables are incomplete; in checked studies, under half of the missing clones stem from an unresolved V gene, and the remainder is unexplained. In this sample the table shows roughly 300,000 clones, roughly 90% of which occur a single time. About 0.85% of the sample comes from the top ten. Sequencing used PBMCs. These receptors came from a woman aged 18 to 35 in good health and CMV-seronegative.

The chain is built from TRBV27 and TRBJ2-7, with 9 bases that match TRBD2. Germline values: CDR1 MNHEY, CDR2 SMNVEV (reference sequence). With V trimmed by 0 bases and J by 4 bases, 10 bases remained unmatched. This CDR3 is 17 amino acids long. The CDR3 DNA reads TGTGCCAGCAGTTTATCGGTATCGACTAGCGGATTTTACGAGCAGTACTTC. Protein sequence: CASSLSVSTSGFYEQYF.

The chain is built from TRBV9 and TRBJ2-1; 11 nucleotides align to TRBD2. The germline V gene encodes CDR1 SGDLS and CDR2 YYNGEE. The CDR3 is 15 residues long. With 3 bases clipped from V and 8 bases from J, the junction kept 7 bases outside the gene matches. CDR3 sequence: CASSAGLAVRDEQFF. The DNA of the CDR3 is TGTGCCAGCAGCGCGGGACTAGCGGTCAGGGATGAGCAGTTCTTC.

This sequence joins TRBV5-1 and TRBJ2-7; 11 bases line up with TRBD1. CDR3 length equals 15 residues. V shed 4 bases, J shed 4 bases, and the junction held 7 bases outside the gene matches. Germline V gene lookup returns CDR1 SGHRS and CDR2 YFSETQ. CDR3 nucleotide sequence: TGCGCCAGCAGCCCATCCGGGACAGGGGGTTACGAGCAGTACTTC. As protein: CASSPSGTGGYEQYF. Using reference TRBV5-1 and TRBJ2-7 for the parts outside the CDR3, the full variable domain is KAGVTQTPRYLIKTRGQQVTLSCSPISGHRSVSWYQQTPGQGLQFLFEYFSETQRNKGNFPGRFSGRQFSNSRSEMNVSTLELGDSALYLCASSPSGTGGYEQYFGPGTRLTVT.